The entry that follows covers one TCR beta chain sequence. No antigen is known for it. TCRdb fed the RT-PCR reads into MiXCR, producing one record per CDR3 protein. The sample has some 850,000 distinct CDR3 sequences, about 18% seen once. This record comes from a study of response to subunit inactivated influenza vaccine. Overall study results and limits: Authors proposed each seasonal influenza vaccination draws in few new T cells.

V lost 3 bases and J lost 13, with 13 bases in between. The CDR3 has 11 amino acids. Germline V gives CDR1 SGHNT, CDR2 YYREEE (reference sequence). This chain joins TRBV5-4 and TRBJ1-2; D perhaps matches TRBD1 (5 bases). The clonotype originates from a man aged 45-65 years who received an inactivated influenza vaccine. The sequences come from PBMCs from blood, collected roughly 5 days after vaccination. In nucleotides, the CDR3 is TGTGCCAGCAGCTGGCAAGATGGGGCCACCTTC. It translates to CASSWQDGATF.